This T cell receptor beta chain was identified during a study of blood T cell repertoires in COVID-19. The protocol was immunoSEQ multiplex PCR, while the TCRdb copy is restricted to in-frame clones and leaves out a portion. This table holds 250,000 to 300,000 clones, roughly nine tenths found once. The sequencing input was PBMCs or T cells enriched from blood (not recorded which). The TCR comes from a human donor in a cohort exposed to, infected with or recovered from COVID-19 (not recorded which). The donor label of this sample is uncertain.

The CDR3 loop is CASSLSPGVLTQTQYF. CDR3 bases: TGTGCCAGCAGCTTATCACCGGGGGTCCTCACCCAGACCCAGTACTTC. The chain links TRBV7-2 to TRBJ2-5, with D perhaps TRBD2 (6 bases). Germline V gives CDR1 SGHTA, CDR2 FQGNSA. The CDR3 extends over 16 amino acids. Trimming removed 2 bases from V and 6 bases from J, with 19 bases in between.